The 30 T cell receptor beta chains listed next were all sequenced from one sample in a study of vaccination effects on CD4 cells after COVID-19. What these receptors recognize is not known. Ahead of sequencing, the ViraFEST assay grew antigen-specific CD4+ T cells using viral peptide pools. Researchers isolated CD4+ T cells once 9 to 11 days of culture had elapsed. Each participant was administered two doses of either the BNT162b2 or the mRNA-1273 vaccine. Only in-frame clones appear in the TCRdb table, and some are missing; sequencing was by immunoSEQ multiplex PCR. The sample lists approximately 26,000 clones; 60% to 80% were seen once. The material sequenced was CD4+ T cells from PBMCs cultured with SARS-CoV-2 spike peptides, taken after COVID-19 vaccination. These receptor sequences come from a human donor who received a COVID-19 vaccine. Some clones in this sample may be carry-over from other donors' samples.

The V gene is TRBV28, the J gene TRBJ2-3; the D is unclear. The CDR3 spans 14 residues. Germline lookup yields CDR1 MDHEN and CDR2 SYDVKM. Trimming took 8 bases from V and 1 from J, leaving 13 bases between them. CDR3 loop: CASQSLGGTDTQYF. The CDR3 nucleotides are TGTGCCAGCCAATCCCTTGGGGGCACAGATACGCAGTATTTT.

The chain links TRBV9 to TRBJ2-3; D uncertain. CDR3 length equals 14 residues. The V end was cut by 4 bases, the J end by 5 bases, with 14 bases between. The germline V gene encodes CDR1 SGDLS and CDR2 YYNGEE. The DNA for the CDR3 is TGTGCCAGCAGCCCGACTCAACGCGGAGATACGCAGTATTTT. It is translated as CASSPTQRGDTQYF.

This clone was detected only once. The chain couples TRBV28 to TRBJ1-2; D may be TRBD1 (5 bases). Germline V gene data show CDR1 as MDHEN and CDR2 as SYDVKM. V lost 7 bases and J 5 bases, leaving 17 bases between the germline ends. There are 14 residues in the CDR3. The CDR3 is CASTVPPGFYGYTF. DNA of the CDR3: TGTGCCAGCACAGTCCCACCAGGGTTTTATGGCTACACCTTC.

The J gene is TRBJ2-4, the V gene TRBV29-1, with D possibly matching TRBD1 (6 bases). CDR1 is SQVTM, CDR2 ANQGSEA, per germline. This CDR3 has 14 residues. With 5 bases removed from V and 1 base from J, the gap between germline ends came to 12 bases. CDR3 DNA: TGCAGCGTTTGGACAGATTGGGCCAAAAACATTCAGTACTTC. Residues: CSVWTDWAKNIQYF.

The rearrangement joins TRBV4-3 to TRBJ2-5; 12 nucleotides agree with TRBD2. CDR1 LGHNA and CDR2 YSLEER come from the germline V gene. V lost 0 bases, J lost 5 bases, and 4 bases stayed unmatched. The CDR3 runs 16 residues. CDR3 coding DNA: TGCGCCAGCAGCCAAGACCTAGCGGGGGGGCGGGAGACCCAGTACTTC. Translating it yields CASSQDLAGGRETQYF.

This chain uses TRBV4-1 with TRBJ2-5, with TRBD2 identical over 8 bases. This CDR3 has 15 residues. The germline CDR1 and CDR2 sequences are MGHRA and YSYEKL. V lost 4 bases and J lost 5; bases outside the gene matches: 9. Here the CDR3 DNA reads TGCGCCAGCAGCCGAATCGGGGGGGGATGGGAGACCCAGTACTTC. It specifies CASSRIGGGWETQYF.

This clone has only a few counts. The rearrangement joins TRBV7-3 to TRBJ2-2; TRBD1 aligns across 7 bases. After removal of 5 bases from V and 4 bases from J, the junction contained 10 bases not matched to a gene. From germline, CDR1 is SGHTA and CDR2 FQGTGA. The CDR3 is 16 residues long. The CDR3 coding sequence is TGTGCCAGCAGCCCCGGAAGGGGGCGTGGCACCGGGGAGCTGTTTTTT. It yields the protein CASSPGRGRGTGELFF.

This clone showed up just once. The CDR3 here is CASSYEGIDGYTF. In DNA, the CDR3 is TGTGCCAGCAGTTACGAGGGGATTGATGGCTACACCTTC. V gene TRBV6-2 or TRBV6-3 combines with J gene TRBJ1-2; D may be TRBD1 (5 bases). CDR1 is MNHEY and CDR2 is SVGEGT in the germline V gene. V was trimmed by 2 bases and J by 6 bases, leaving 10 bases between them. The CDR3 is 13 amino acids.

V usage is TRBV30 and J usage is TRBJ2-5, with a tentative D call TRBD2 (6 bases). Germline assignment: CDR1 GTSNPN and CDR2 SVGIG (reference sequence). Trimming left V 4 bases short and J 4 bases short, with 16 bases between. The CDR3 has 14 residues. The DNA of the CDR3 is TGTGCCTGGAACCTAGCGAGGATGGGAGAGACCCAGTACTTC. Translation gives CAWNLARMGETQYF.

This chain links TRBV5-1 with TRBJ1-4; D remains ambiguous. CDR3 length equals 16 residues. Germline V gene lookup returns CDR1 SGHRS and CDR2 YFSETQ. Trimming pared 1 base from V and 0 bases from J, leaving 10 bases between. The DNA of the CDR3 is TGCGCCAGCAGCTTGAGAGCACCAGCAACTAATGAAAAACTGTTTTTT. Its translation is CASSLRAPATNEKLFF. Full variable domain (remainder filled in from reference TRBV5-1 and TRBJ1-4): KAGVTQTPRYLIKTRGQQVTLSCSPISGHRSVSWYQQTPGQGLQFLFEYFSETQRNKGNFPGRFSGRQFSNSRSEMNVSTLELGDSALYLCASSLRAPATNEKLFFGSGTQLSVL.

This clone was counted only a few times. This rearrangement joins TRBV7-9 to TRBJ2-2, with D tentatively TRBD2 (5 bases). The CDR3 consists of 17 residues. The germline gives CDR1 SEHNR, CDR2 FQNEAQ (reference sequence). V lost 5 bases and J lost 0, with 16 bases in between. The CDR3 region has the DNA TGTGCCAGCAGCGGAAGGACTCTTTTCGCGAACACCGGGGAGCTGTTTTTT. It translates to CASSGRTLFANTGELFF.

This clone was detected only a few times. The chain's CDR3 is CSVELGQLYGYTF. The CDR3 region has the DNA TGCAGCGTTGAACTGGGACAGCTCTATGGCTACACCTTC. The chain is built from TRBV29-1 and TRBJ1-2, with 7 bases lining up with TRBD1. CDR1 and CDR2 from the germline V gene are SQVTM and ANQGSEA. The CDR3 has 13 residues. Trimming cost V 2 bases and J 4 bases; bases outside gene matches: 4.

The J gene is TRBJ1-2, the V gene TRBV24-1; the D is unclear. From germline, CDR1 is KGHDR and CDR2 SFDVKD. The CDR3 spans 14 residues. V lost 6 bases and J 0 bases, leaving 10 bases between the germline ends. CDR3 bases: TGTGCCACCAGTAGGAGCGGAGCTAACTATGGCTACACCTTC. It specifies CATSRSGANYGYTF.

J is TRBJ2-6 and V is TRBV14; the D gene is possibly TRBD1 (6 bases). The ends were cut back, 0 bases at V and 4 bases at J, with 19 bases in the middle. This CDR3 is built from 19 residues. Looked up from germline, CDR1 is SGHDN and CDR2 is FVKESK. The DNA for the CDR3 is TGTGCCAGCAGCCAAGATGTCAGGCAGGGGCGGCCCGGGGCCAACGTCCTGACTTTC. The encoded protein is CASSQDVRQGRPGANVLTF.

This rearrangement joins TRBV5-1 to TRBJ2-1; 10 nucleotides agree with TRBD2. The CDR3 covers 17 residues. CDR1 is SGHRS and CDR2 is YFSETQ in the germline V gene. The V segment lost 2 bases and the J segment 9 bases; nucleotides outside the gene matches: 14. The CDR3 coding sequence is TGCGCCAGCAGCTTCCCCCCCAGCGGGGGGGCCCGGGGTGAGCAGTTCTTC. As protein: CASSFPPSGGARGEQFF.

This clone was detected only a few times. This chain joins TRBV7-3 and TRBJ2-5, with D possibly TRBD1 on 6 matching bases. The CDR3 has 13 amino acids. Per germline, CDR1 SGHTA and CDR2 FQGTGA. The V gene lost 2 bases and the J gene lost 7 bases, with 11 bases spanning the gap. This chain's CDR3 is CASSLGDMGTQYF. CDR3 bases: TGTGCCAGCAGCTTAGGGGACATGGGGACCCAGTACTTC.

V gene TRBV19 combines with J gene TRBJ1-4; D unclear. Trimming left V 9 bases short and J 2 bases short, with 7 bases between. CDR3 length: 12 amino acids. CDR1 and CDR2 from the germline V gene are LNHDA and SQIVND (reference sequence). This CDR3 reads CASYGTNEKLFF. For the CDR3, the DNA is TGTGCCAGCTACGGGACTAATGAAAAACTGTTTTTT. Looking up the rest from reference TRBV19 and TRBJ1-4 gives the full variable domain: DGGITQSPKYLFRKEGQNVTLSCEQNLNHDAMYWYRQDPGQGLRLIYYSQIVNDFQKGDIAEGYSVSREKKESFPLTVTSAQKNPTAFYLCASYGTNEKLFFGSGTQLSVL.

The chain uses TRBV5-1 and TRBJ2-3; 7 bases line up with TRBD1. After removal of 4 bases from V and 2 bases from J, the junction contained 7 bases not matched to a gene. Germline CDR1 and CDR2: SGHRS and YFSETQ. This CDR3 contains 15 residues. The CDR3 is CASSLDRVDTDTQYF. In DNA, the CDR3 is TGCGCCAGCAGCCTTGACAGGGTTGACACAGATACGCAGTATTTT.

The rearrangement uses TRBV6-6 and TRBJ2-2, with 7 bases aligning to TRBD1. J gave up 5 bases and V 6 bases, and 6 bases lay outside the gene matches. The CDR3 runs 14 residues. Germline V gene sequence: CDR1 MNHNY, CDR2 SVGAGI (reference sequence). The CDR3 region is CASRELTGTGELFF. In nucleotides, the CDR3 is TGTGCCAGCAGAGAGCTGACAGGGACCGGGGAGCTGTTTTTT.

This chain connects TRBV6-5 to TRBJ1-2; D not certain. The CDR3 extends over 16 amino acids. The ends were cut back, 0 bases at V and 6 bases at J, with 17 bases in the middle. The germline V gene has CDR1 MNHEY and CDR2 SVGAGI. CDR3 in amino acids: CASSYSGSAVSNGYTF. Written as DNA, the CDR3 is TGTGCCAGCAGTTACTCAGGGTCCGCGGTCTCCAATGGCTACACCTTC.

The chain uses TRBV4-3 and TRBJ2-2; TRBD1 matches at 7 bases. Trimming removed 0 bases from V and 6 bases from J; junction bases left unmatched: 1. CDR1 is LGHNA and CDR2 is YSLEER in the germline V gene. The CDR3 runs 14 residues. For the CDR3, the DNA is TGCGCCAGCAGCCAAGAACAGGGGTCCGGGGAGCTGTTTTTT. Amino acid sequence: CASSQEQGSGELFF.

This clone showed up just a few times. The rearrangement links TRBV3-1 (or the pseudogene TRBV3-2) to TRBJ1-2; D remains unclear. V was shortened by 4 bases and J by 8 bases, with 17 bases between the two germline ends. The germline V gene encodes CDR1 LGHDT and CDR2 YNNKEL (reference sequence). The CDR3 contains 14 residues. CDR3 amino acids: CASSRGNPLGGYTF. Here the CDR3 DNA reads TGTGCCAGCAGCCGTGGAAACCCATTGGGCGGCTACACCTTC.

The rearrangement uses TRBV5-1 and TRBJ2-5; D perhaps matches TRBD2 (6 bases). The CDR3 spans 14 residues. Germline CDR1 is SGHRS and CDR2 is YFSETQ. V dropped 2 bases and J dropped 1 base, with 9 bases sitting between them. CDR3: CASSLPGGQETQYF. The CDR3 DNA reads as TGCGCCAGCAGCTTACCCGGGGGCCAAGAGACCCAGTACTTC. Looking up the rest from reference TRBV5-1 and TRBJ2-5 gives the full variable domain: KAGVTQTPRYLIKTRGQQVTLSCSPISGHRSVSWYQQTPGQGLQFLFEYFSETQRNKGNFPGRFSGRQFSNSRSEMNVSTLELGDSALYLCASSLPGGQETQYFGPGTRLLVL.

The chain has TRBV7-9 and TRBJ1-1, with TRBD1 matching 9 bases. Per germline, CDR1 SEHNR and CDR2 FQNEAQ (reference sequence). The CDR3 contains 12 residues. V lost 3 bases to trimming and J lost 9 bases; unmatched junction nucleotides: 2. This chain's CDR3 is CASSLGQGQAFF. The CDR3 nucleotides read TGTGCCAGCAGCTTGGGACAGGGACAAGCTTTCTTT.

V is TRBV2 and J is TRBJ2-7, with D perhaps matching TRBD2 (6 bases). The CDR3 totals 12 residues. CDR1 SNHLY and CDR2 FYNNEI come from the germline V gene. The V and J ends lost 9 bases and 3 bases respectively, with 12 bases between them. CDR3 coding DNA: TGTGCCAGTGGGACTTCTGGCTACGAGCAGTACGTC. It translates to CASGTSGYEQYV.

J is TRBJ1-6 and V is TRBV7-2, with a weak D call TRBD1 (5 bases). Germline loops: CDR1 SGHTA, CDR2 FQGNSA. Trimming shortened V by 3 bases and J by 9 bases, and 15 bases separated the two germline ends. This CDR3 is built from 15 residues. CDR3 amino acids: CASSLGPPLSSPLHF. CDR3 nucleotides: TGTGCCAGCAGCTTGGGACCCCCGTTGAGTTCACCCCTCCACTTT.

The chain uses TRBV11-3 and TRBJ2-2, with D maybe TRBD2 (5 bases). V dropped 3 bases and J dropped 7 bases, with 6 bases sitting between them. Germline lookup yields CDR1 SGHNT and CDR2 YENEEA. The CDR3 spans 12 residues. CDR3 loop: CASSFGLGELFF. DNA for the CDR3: TGTGCCAGCAGCTTCGGACTCGGGGAGCTGTTTTTT.

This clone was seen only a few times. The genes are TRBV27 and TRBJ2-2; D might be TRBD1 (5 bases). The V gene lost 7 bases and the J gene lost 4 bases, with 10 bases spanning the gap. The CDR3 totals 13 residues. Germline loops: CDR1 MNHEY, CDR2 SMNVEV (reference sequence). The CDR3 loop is CASKIRGTGELFF. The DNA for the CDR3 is TGTGCCAGCAAGATAAGGGGCACCGGGGAGCTGTTTTTT.

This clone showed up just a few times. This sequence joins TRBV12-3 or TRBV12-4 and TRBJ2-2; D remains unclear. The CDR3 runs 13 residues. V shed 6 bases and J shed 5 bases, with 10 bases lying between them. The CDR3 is CASRATETGELFF. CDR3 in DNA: TGTGCCAGCAGAGCAACGGAGACCGGGGAGCTGTTTTTT.

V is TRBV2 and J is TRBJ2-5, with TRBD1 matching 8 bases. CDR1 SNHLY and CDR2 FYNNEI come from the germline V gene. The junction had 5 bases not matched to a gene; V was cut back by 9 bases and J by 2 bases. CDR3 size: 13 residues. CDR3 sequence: CASEGTGQETQYF. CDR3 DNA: TGTGCCAGTGAAGGGACAGGACAAGAGACCCAGTACTTC.